Shown below are 6 T cell receptor beta chains from a single sample sequenced in a study of T cells in tuberculosis. Thawed, overnight-rested PBMC were stained with GMM-loaded CD1B tetramer, viability dye and anti-CD3, then sorted. The lipid loaded on the CD1B tetramers was C32 glucose monomycolate from Rhodococcus equi. Assay used: immunoSEQ multiplex PCR; TCRdb lists only in-frame clones, some missing. There are 60,000 or so clones in the sample; under 90% occur only once, and over 10% lies in the top ten. Material for sequencing was CD1b-GMM tetramer-negative cells sorted from PBMCs. All receptors derive from an adult woman with latent tuberculosis.

This chain joins TRBV7-8 and TRBJ2-2, with 7 bases identical to TRBD2. Germline V lookup: CDR1 SGHVS, CDR2 FQNEAQ. V shed 1 base and J 6 bases; nucleotides not matched to a gene: 11. CDR3 length: 17 amino acids. The CDR3: CASSLGVTGRMAGELFF. CDR3 sequence (DNA): TGTGCCAGCAGCTTAGGGGTCACCGGGAGGATGGCCGGGGAGCTGTTTTTT.

Many counts were recorded for this clone. V is TRBV5-1 and J is TRBJ1-1; no clear D gene. The CDR3 totals 13 residues. Germline CDR1 and CDR2: SGHRS and YFSETQ. V was trimmed by 3 bases and J by 6 bases, leaving 12 bases between them. CDR3 loop: CASSSQPGAEAFF. The CDR3 bases are TGCGCCAGCAGCTCCCAGCCCGGGGCTGAAGCTTTCTTT.

The V gene is TRBV5-5, the J gene TRBJ1-6, with 7 bases that match TRBD1. The V segment lost 2 bases and the J segment 9 bases; nucleotides outside the gene matches: 8. Per germline, CDR1 SGHKS and CDR2 YYEKEE (reference sequence). There are 15 residues in the CDR3. The CDR3 protein is CASSFNQGVGSPLHF. The CDR3 DNA reads as TGTGCCAGCAGCTTCAACCAGGGGGTAGGTTCACCCCTCCACTTT.

CDR3 DNA sequence: TGTGCCAGCAGTTTGGCAGGCCATTGGGGCAATCAGCCCCAGCATTTT. This gives the protein CASSLAGHWGNQPQHF. The rearrangement links TRBV28 to TRBJ1-5, with D hard to call. V lost 3 bases to trimming and J lost 2 bases, with 14 bases between them. This CDR3 spans 16 amino acids. The germline V gene has CDR1 MDHEN and CDR2 SYDVKM.

The chain uses TRBV28 and TRBJ2-2; D gene ambiguous. CDR3 length equals 11 residues. The V gene's germline CDR1 is MDHEN and CDR2 SYDVKM. V lost 6 bases to trimming and J lost 7 bases, with 6 bases between them. This CDR3 reads CASRFGGELFF. Written as DNA, the CDR3 is TGTGCCAGCAGGTTCGGCGGGGAGCTGTTTTTT.

J is TRBJ1-4 and V is TRBV25-1; 7 bases are shared with TRBD1. The V gene's germline CDR1 is MGHDK and CDR2 SYGVNS. This CDR3 contains 16 residues. Losses at the gene ends were 3 bases for V and 7 bases for J; bases not matched to a gene: 11. Written as DNA, the CDR3 is TGTGCCAGCAGTGACCCCCGACAGGGAAAGAGTGAAAAACTGTTTTTT. Protein sequence: CASSDPRQGKSEKLFF.